This TCR beta chain was obtained from a study of Graves' ophthalmopathy and Graves' hyperthyroidism. Study-wide results and limits: In blood appeared most of the expanded thyroid clonotypes whose frequency exceeded 0.001.

Germline lookup yields CDR1 SGHRS and CDR2 YFSETQ. CDR3 size: 13 residues. This clonotype was seen at least ten times. Its specificity is unknown. One end of the junction fails to match germline, which may point to a read error. RNA transcripts provided the template for amplifying TCR beta CDR3 regions. Following a first-round RT-PCR that used HTBI primers, a second-round multiplex PCR was carried out. TCRdb re-called the multiplex PCR reads through MiXCR, storing one row per CDR3 protein. The table lists about 370,000 distinct CDR3 sequences, roughly a sixth of them singletons. Researchers classed hyperthyroidism as stable given no ophthalmopathy within 18 months of follow-up. Aged 18 to 65, hyperthyroidism patients had been newly diagnosed, with under 2 months' duration.

Sequenced: peripheral blood. The chain couples TRBV5-1 to TRBJ1-1; D gene unclear. This sequence originates from an adult woman with stable Graves' hyperthyroidism. CDR3 in DNA: TGTGCCAGCAGCTTAGAACTGAACACTGAAGCTTTCTTT. It encodes CASSLELNTEAFF. The full variable domain, rest sourced from reference TRBV5-1 and TRBJ1-1, is KAGVTQTPRYLIKTRGQQVTLSCSPISGHRSVSWYQQTPGQGLQFLFEYFSETQRNKGNFPGRFSGRQFSNSRSEMNVSTLELGDSALYLCASSLELNTEAFFGQGTRLTVV.